This T cell receptor (beta chain) came from a study of blood T cell repertoires in COVID-19. Overall study context: From the United States, Italy and Spain came samples of acute and convalescent COVID-19. Sources were T cells, B-cell-depleted T cells, or PBMCs; the material itself was cDNA or gDNA.

In the original workflow: Nucleated cell number was recorded as an estimate derived from reference gene primer amplification. Profiled with immunoSEQ multiplex PCR; TCRdb holds only in-frame clones, not every one. The D gene and trimming were derived from the DNA, and the V and J assignments and clone size from that table. The sample holds some 240,000 clones, roughly 90% seen once. The germline V gene has CDR1 SQVTM and CDR2 ANQGSEA. The CDR3 extends over 13 amino acids. V dropped 2 bases and J dropped 5 bases, with 12 bases sitting between them. The chain has TRBV29-1 and TRBJ2-5, with a tentative D call TRBD2 (6 bases). The sequence came from a man between 60 and 75 years old who had recovered from COVID-19. Sequencing was performed on peripheral blood. The DNA for the CDR3 is TGCAGCGTTGAATGGGAGGCGAGGGAGACCCAGTACTTC. The encoded protein is CSVEWEARETQYF.